One sample yielded the 15 T cell receptor beta chains listed below, sequenced in a study of T cell responses to AZD1222 COVID-19 vaccine. Using immunoSEQ multiplex PCR, the repertoire was profiled, and TCRdb retains in-frame clones only, with some absent. The table lists around 100,000 clones, 85% of them singletons. The source material was peripheral blood, sampled 28 days after the second AZD1222 dose. Receptor source: an adult who received the AZD1222 COVID-19 vaccine.

The V call is TRBV6-5, the J call TRBJ2-1, with 7 nucleotides matching TRBD1. Germline values: CDR1 MNHEY, CDR2 SVGAGI. CDR3 length: 14 amino acids. The V gene end was trimmed by 7 bases and the J gene end by 0 bases; junction bases not matched to a gene: 3. CDR3 amino acids: CASTYRGSYNEQFF. CDR3 bases: TGTGCCAGCACCTACAGGGGCTCCTACAATGAGCAGTTCTTC.

The chain has TRBV5-3 and TRBJ2-1; D remains ambiguous. TRBV5-3 is sorted into the ORF group, with uncertain function. Between the trimmed V and J ends, which lost 4 bases and 12 bases, there was a span of 5 bases. The CDR3 length is 9 residues. CDR3 residues: CARSKGQFF. The CDR3 region has the DNA TGTGCCAGAAGCAAGGGGCAGTTCTTC.

This clone appeared a few times. The chain joins TRBV12-3 or TRBV12-4 to TRBJ2-7; the D gene is possibly TRBD2 (5 bases). CDR3 length: 12 residues. V lost 7 bases, J lost 4 bases, and 11 bases lay in between. Here the CDR3 DNA reads TGTGCCAGCACCCGGGGAGATTACGAGCAGTACTTC. Its protein is CASTRGDYEQYF.

The V and J genes are TRBV6-5 and TRBJ2-1; D remains unclear. The CDR3 length is 13 residues. CDR1 is MNHEY, CDR2 SVGAGI, per germline. The V end lost 5 bases, the J end lost 3 bases, and 8 bases lay between the germline ends. CDR3 sequence (DNA): TGTGCCAGCAGTCTAACTTACTACAATGAGCAGTTCTTC. It translates to CASSLTYYNEQFF.

This clone was found once. CDR3 nucleotides: TGTGCCAGCAGGGGTCTCCGCTCCTACGAGCAGTACTTC. As protein: CASRGLRSYEQYF. The rearrangement uses TRBV6-5 and TRBJ2-7; unclear D gene. V was shortened by 6 bases and J by 0 bases, with 9 bases between the two germline ends. Germline CDR1 reads MNHEY; CDR2 reads SVGAGI. This CDR3 comprises 13 residues.

J is TRBJ2-1 and V is TRBV5-8, with TRBD1 matching over 7 bases. Germline loops: CDR1 SGHTS, CDR2 YDEGEE. The CDR3 is 14 residues long. The junction had 9 bases not matched to a gene; V was cut back by 4 bases and J by 8 bases. The CDR3 coding sequence is TGTGCCAGCAGCCGGCGACAGGGCAGGGATGAGCAGTTCTTC. This gives the protein CASSRRQGRDEQFF.

CDR3 coding DNA: TGTGCCTGGCAGGGGAACGGGGAGGGGCCCCAGCATTTT. It codes for CAWQGNGEGPQHF. This chain joins TRBV30 and TRBJ1-5; D possibly corresponds to TRBD1 (6 bases). Trimming cost V 5 bases and J 9 bases, with 17 bases left between them. The CDR3 is 13 residues long. Germline-derived CDR1 and CDR2 are GTSNPN and SVGIG (reference sequence).

Regarding this clone: Other DNA sequences from this sample encode an identical CDR3 as well. The chain has TRBV11-2 and TRBJ2-1; the D gene is possibly TRBD2 (6 bases). V lost 1 base and J 6 bases, leaving 7 bases between the germline ends. The V gene's germline CDR1 is SGHAT and CDR2 FQNNGV. The CDR3 totals 13 residues. CDR3: CASSLVGGNEQFF. The CDR3 DNA is TGTGCCAGCAGCTTAGTGGGGGGCAATGAGCAGTTCTTC.

V gene TRBV27 combines with J gene TRBJ1-2; unclear D gene. Germline V gene sequence: CDR1 MNHEY, CDR2 SMNVEV (reference sequence). Trimming pared 0 bases from V and 8 bases from J, leaving 13 bases between. This CDR3 contains 14 residues. CDR3 nucleotides: TGTGCCAGCAGTTTATCGGTCAGCACGGGCGGCTACACCTTC. Amino acids: CASSLSVSTGGYTF.

The V gene is TRBV2, the J gene TRBJ2-2, with D possibly matching TRBD2 (5 bases). Germline CDR1 reads SNHLY; CDR2 reads FYNNEI. The length of the CDR3 is 13 residues. V gave up 3 bases and J gave up 7 bases, with 9 bases separating them. CDR3 protein: CASSEQRSGELFF. The CDR3 region has the DNA TGTGCCAGCAGTGAGCAGCGGAGCGGGGAGCTGTTTTTT.

The rearrangement joins TRBV5-1 to TRBJ1-1; no definite D call. Germline-derived CDR1 and CDR2 are SGHRS and YFSETQ. The CDR3 has 13 amino acids. The V end lost 5 bases, the J end lost 5 bases, and 13 bases lay between the germline ends. The CDR3 coding sequence is TGCGCCAGCAGAACACAAACGCGGACTGAAGCTTTCTTT. Translating it yields CASRTQTRTEAFF.

The gene calls are TRBV5-6 and TRBJ2-7, with D perhaps matching TRBD1 (5 bases). Trimming took 5 bases from V and 4 from J, leaving 7 bases between them. Germline V gene lookup returns CDR1 SGHDT and CDR2 YYEEEE. The CDR3 totals 11 residues. CDR3: CASSRTYEQYF. DNA of the CDR3: TGTGCCAGCAGTCGGACATACGAGCAGTACTTC.

The rearrangement joins TRBV29-1 to TRBJ1-2, with D possibly TRBD1 on 6 matching bases. V was clipped by 4 bases and J by 6 bases, with 9 bases between them. This CDR3 has 11 residues. Germline V lookup: CDR1 SQVTM, CDR2 ANQGSEA. The CDR3 DNA sequence: TGCAGCGTTGGAGGGGGGAATGGCTACACCTTC. It specifies CSVGGGNGYTF.

This chain uses TRBV7-9 with TRBJ2-2, with D unclear. Trimming took off 5 bases at V and 6 bases at J, with 10 bases between the two ends. The germline CDR1 and CDR2 sequences are SEHNR and FQNEAQ (reference sequence). This CDR3 comprises 13 residues. The CDR3 nucleotides are TGTGCCAGCAGCCCCCTTCCCGCCGGGGAGCTGTTTTTT. This encodes CASSPLPAGELFF.

The DNA of the CDR3 is TGTGCCAGCAGCACAACCGGACTAGCGGGAGGGGTAGATACGCAGTATTTT. As protein: CASSTTGLAGGVDTQYF. The chain employs TRBV7-2 and TRBJ2-3, with 15 bases that match TRBD2. CDR3 length: 17 residues. J gave up 5 bases and V 5 bases, and 8 bases lay outside the gene matches. Looked up from germline, CDR1 is SGHTA and CDR2 is FQGNSA.